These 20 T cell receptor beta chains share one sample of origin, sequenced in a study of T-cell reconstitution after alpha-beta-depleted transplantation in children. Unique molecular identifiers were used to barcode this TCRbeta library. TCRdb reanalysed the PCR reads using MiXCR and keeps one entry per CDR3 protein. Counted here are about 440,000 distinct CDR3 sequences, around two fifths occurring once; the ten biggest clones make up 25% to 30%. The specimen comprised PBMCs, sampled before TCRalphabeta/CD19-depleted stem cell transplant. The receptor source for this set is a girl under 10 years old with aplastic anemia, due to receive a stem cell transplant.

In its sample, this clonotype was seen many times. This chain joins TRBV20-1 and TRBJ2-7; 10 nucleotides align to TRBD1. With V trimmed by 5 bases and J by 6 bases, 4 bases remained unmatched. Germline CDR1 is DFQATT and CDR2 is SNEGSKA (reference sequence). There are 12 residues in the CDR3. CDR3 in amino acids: CSASGTGAEQYF. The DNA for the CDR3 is TGCAGTGCTTCCGGGACAGGGGCCGAGCAGTACTTC.

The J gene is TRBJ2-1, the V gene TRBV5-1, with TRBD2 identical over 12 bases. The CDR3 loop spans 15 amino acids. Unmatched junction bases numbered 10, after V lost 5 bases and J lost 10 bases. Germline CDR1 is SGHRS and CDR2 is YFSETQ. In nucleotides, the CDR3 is TGCGCCAGCAGAGAGCTAGCGGGGGGGGCGGAGGAGCAGTTCTTC. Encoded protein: CASRELAGGAEEQFF.

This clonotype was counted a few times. The CDR3 nucleotides read TGTGCCAGCATAAAACTAGCAGGTTTGGAGCAGTTCTTC. It translates to CASIKLAGLEQFF. The chain has TRBV27 and TRBJ2-1; D might be TRBD2 (6 bases). Germline V CDR1 and CDR2: MNHEY, SMNVEV (reference sequence). This CDR3 comprises 13 residues. V gave up 7 bases and J gave up 10 bases, with 17 bases separating them.

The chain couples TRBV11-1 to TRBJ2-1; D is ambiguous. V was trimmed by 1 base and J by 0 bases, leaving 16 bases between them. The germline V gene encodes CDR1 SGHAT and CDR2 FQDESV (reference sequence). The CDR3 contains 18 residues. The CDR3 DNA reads TGTGCCAGCAGCTTAGGGTGGGCGGCGGACCCCTCCTACAATGAGCAGTTCTTC. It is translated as CASSLGWAADPSYNEQFF.

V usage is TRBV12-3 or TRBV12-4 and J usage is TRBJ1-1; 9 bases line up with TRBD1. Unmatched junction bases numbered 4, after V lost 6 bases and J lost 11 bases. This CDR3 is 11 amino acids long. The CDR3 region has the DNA TGTGCCAGCAGCCGGGACAGGGTCGCTTTCTTT. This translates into CASSRDRVAFF.

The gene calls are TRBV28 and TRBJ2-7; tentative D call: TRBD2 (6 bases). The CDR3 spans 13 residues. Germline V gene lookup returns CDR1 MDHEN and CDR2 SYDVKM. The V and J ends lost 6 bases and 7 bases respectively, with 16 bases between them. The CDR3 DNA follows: TGTGCCAGCAGCCGCCGGGACTTGTGGGAGCAGTACTTC. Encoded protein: CASSRRDLWEQYF.

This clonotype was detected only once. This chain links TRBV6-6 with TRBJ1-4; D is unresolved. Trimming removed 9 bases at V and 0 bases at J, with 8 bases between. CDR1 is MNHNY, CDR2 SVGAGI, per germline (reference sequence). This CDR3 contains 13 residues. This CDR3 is CASRYATNEKLFF. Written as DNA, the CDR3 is TGTGCCAGTCGGTACGCAACTAATGAAAAACTGTTTTTT.

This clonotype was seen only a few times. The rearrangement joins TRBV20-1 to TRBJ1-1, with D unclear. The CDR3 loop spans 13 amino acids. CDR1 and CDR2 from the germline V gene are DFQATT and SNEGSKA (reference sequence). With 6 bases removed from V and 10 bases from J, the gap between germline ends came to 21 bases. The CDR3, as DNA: TGCAGTGCCCGCGACGGCTTTGGTCTTATAGCTTTCTTT. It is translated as CSARDGFGLIAFF.

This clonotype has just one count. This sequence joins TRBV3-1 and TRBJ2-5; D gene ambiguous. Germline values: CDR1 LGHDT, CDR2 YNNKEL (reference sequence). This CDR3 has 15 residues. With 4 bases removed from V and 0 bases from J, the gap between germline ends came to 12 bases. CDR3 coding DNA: TGTGCCAGCAGCCCGTCAGGAACGTACCAAGAGACCCAGTACTTC. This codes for CASSPSGTYQETQYF.

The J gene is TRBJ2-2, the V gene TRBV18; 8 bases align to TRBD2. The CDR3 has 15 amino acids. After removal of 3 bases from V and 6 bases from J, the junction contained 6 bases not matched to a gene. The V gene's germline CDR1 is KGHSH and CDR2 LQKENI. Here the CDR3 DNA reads TGTGCCAGCTCACCGGAAAGCGGGAGCGCCGGGGAGCTGTTTTTT. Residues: CASSPESGSAGELFF.

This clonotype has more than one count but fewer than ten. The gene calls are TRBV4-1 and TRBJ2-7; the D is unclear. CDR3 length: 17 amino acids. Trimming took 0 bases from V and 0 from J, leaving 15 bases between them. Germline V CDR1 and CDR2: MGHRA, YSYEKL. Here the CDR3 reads CASSQDFKFMSSYEQYF. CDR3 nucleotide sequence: TGCGCCAGCAGCCAAGATTTCAAGTTCATGAGCTCCTACGAGCAGTACTTC.

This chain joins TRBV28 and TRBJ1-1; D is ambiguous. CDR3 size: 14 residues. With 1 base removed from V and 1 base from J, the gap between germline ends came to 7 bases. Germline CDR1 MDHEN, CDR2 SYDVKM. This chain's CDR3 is CASSLLTGNTEAFF. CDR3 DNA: TGTGCCAGCAGTTTATTGACCGGGAACACTGAAGCTTTCTTT.

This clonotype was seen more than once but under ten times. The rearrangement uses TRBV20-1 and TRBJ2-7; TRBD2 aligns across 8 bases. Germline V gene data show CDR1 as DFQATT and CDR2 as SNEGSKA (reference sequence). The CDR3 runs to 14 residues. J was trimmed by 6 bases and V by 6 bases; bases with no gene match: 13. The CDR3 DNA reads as TGCAGTGCCACAACTAGCGGATCCCTCTCCGAGCAGTACTTC. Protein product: CSATTSGSLSEQYF.

CDR3 DNA sequence: TGCAGCTTCTGTAGGGACATAAAGTACTTC. Encoded protein: CSFCRDIKYF. This chain uses TRBV29-1 with TRBJ2-7; a weak D match, TRBD1 (6 bases). Between the trimmed V and J ends, which lost 8 bases and 11 bases, there was a span of 16 bases. This CDR3 spans 10 amino acids. Germline CDR1 reads SQVTM; CDR2 reads ANQGSEA.

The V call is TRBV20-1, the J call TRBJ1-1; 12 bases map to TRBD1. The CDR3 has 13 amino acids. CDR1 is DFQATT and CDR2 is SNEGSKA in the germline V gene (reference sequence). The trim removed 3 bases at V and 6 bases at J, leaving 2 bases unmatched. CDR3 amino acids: CSARGQGASEAFF. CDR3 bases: TGCAGTGCTAGGGGACAGGGGGCTTCTGAAGCTTTCTTT.

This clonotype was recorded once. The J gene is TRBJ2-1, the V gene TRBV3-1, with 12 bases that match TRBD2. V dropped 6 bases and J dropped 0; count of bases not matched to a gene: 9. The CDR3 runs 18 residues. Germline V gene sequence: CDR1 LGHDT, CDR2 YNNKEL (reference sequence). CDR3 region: CASRKGTSGGSSYNEQFF. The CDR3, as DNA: TGTGCCAGCAGAAAGGGCACTAGCGGGGGGAGCTCCTACAATGAGCAGTTCTTC.

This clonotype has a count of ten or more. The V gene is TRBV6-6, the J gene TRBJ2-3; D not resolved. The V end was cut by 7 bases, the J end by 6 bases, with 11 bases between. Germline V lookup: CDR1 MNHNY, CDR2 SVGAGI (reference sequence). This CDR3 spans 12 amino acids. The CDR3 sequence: CASTDVEDTQYF. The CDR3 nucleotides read TGTGCCAGCACGGACGTGGAGGATACGCAGTATTTT.

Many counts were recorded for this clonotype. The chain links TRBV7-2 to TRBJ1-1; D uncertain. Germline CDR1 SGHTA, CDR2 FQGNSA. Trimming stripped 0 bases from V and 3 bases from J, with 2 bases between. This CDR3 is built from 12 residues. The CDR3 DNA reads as TGTGCCAGCAGCTTAGCGCACACTGAAGCTTTCTTT. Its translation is CASSLAHTEAFF.

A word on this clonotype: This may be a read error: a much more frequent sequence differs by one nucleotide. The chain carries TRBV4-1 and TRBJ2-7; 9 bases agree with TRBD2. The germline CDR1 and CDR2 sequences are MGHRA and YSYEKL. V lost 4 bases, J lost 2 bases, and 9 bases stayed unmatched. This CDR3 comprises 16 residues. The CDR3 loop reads CASSPPSSGNAYEQYF. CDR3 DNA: TGCGCCAGCAGCCCCCCCTCTAGCGGGAATGCCTACGAGCAGTACTTC.

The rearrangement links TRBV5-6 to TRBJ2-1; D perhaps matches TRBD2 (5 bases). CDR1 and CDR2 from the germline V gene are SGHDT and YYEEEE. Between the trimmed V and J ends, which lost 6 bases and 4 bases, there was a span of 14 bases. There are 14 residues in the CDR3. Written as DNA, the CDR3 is TGTGCCAGCAAAGAGGGAGACTCTTACAATGAGCAGTTCTTC. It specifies CASKEGDSYNEQFF.